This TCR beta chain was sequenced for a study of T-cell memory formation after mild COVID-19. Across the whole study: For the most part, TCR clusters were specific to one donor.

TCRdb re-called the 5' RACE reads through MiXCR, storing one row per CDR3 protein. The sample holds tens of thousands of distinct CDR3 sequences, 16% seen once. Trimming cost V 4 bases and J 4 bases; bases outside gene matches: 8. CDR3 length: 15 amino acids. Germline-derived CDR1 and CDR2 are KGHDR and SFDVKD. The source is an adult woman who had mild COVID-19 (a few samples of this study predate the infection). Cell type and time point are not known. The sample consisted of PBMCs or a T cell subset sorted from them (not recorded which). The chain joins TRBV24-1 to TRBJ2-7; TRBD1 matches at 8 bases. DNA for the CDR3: TGTGCCACCAGTGACCCCGACAGGGGATTGTACGAGCAGTACTTC. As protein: CATSDPDRGLYEQYF.